Below are 28 T cell receptor beta chains sequenced from a single sample in a study of a mutant IDH1 vaccine in newly diagnosed glioma. Libraries were prepared by immunoSEQ multiplex PCR; TCRdb keeps only in-frame clonotypes and omits some of them. In the table there are over 75,000 clones, around 80% of which are singletons. Noted time point: baseline, week 1 (first vaccination visit). Treatment specified: pre-vaccination baseline after standard-of-care therapy. Source: PBMCs, taken from a glioma patient treated with radiotherapy, temozolomide or both. These receptor sequences come from a man in his forties or fifties with glioma.

The chain links TRBV7-2 to TRBJ2-2; D is unclear. CDR1 is SGHTA and CDR2 is FQGNSA in the germline V gene. The CDR3 covers 12 residues. The ends were cut back, 2 bases at V and 4 bases at J, with 2 bases in the middle. The CDR3 sequence is CASSLFTGELFF. CDR3 in DNA: TGTGCCAGCAGCTTATTCACCGGGGAGCTGTTTTTT.

The V and J genes are TRBV27 and TRBJ2-5; D possibly corresponds to TRBD1 (5 bases). The J call may be wrong; the DNA end is better matched by TRBJ2-7. This CDR3 spans 13 amino acids. Germline V lookup: CDR1 MNHEY, CDR2 SMNVEV (reference sequence). The CDR3 DNA reads as TGTGCCAGCAGTTCGGCAGGGCGCTACGAGCAGTACTTC. Translated, it gives CASSSAGRYEQYF.

The chain combines TRBV10-1 with TRBJ2-3, with TRBD2 matching over 8 bases. This CDR3 is 15 amino acids long. Germline V gives CDR1 WNHNN, CDR2 SYGVQD (reference sequence). This CDR3 reads CAGGAGEAGTDTQYF. The CDR3 DNA is TGCGCGGGGGGAGCGGGAGAGGCGGGCACAGATACGCAGTATTTT.

This chain uses TRBV5-6 with TRBJ1-2, with no clear D. Germline CDR1 and CDR2: SGHDT and YYEEEE. The germline V and J ends were trimmed by 7 bases and 4 bases, with 11 bases remaining between them. The CDR3 totals 12 residues. Written as DNA, the CDR3 is TGTGCCAGCTCCAATTCTGGCTATGGCTACACCTTC. Amino acids: CASSNSGYGYTF. Combining the CDR3 with reference TRBV5-6 and TRBJ1-2 gives the whole variable domain DAGVTQSPTHLIKTRGQQVTLRCSPKSGHDTVSWYQQALGQGPQFIFQYYEEEERQRGNFPDRFSGHQFPNYSSELNVNALLLGDSALYLCASSNSGYGYTFGSGTRLTVV.

The chain employs TRBV5-4 and TRBJ2-3; 7 bases agree with TRBD1. Looked up from germline, CDR1 is SGHNT and CDR2 is YYREEE (reference sequence). V lost 5 bases to trimming and J lost 0 bases; unmatched junction nucleotides: 6. The CDR3 consists of 15 residues. CDR3 in amino acids: CASRRGQVSTDTQYF. The CDR3 DNA sequence: TGTGCCAGCAGGCGCGGACAGGTTAGCACAGATACGCAGTATTTT.

J is TRBJ2-1 and V is TRBV7-8; 14 bases are a match to TRBD2. Germline assignment: CDR1 SGHVS and CDR2 FQNEAQ. The CDR3 spans 17 residues. Germline trimming cut 3 bases from V and 3 bases from J; bases unmatched to any gene: 4. The DNA for the CDR3 is TGTGCCAGCAGCTTGTGGACTAGCGGGAGGAGCTACAATGAGCAGTTCTTC. It yields the protein CASSLWTSGRSYNEQFF.

The genes are TRBV10-3 and TRBJ2-7, with TRBD2 as a possible D gene (5 bases). V lost 6 bases to trimming and J lost 5 bases, with 11 bases between them. CDR1 is ENHRY and CDR2 is SYGVKD in the germline V gene. The length of the CDR3 is 12 residues. The CDR3, as DNA: TGTGCCATCAGCCTACTAGGCCACGAGCAGTACTTC. Its protein product is CAISLLGHEQYF.

This CDR3 reads CASSVVWGWRETQYF. The CDR3 nucleotides read TGTGCCAGCAGCGTAGTCTGGGGGTGGAGAGAGACCCAGTACTTC. The chain recombines TRBV9 with TRBJ2-5; D is perhaps TRBD1 or TRBD2 (5 bases each). The CDR3 is 15 amino acids. With 0 bases removed from V and 4 bases from J, the gap between germline ends came to 13 bases. Germline loops: CDR1 SGDLS, CDR2 YYNGEE.

The CDR3 nucleotides read TGTGCCAGCAGTGGAACAGGGCCTCGTGGCTACACCTTC. This encodes CASSGTGPRGYTF. The chain joins TRBV28 to TRBJ1-2, with a possible D match to TRBD1 (6 bases). CDR1 is MDHEN, CDR2 SYDVKM, per germline. Between the trimmed V and J ends, which lost 5 bases and 7 bases, there was a span of 14 bases. The CDR3 sequence is 13 residues long.

The count of this clone is one. The chain uses TRBV9 and TRBJ1-2; D possibly corresponds to TRBD1 (6 bases). Germline V gene lookup returns CDR1 SGDLS and CDR2 YYNGEE. V was pared by 2 bases and J by 5 bases, with 10 bases between. The CDR3 contains 13 residues. The CDR3 region is CASSVRGSYGYTF. The CDR3 DNA reads TGTGCCAGCAGCGTGAGGGGGAGTTATGGCTACACCTTC. Based on the CDR3 plus reference TRBV9 and TRBJ1-2, the full variable domain is DSGVTQTPKHLITATGQRVTLRCSPRSGDLSVYWYQQSLDQGLQFLIQYYNGEERAKGNILERFSAQQFPDLHSELNLSSLELGDSALYFCASSVRGSYGYTFGSGTRLTVV.

The J gene is TRBJ2-1, the V gene TRBV20-1, with unresolved D. Per germline, CDR1 DFQATT and CDR2 SNEGSKA (reference sequence). V was trimmed by 4 bases and J by 6 bases, leaving 4 bases between them. This CDR3 has 10 residues. CDR3 DNA sequence: TGCAGTGCTAACCGCAATGAGCAGTTCTTC. Translating gives CSANRNEQFF.

The V gene is TRBV6-5, the J gene TRBJ2-2, with D perhaps matching TRBD2 (5 bases). Looked up from germline, CDR1 is MNHEY and CDR2 is SVGAGI. With 0 bases removed from V and 7 bases from J, the gap between germline ends came to 12 bases. The CDR3 runs to 15 residues. The CDR3 here is CASSYSTGWGGELFF. The CDR3 DNA reads as TGTGCCAGCAGTTACTCAACGGGGTGGGGCGGGGAGCTGTTTTTT.

This clone was counted only a few times. As DNA, the CDR3 is TGTGCCAGCAGCTTTTTGGGTGGCAATCAGCCCCAGCATTTT. It is translated as CASSFLGGNQPQHF. V is TRBV7-2 and J is TRBJ1-5; unclear D gene. The CDR3 runs to 14 residues. Germline values: CDR1 SGHTA, CDR2 FQGNSA. V shed 3 bases and J shed 2 bases, with 8 bases lying between them.

This rearrangement joins TRBV6-5 to TRBJ1-1; no firm D call. The CDR3 consists of 13 residues. Germline values: CDR1 MNHEY, CDR2 SVGAGI. Trimming took off 5 bases at V and 5 bases at J, with 12 bases between the two ends. CDR3 nucleotides: TGTGCCAGCAGTCCCCGGACCCGGACTGAAGCTTTCTTT. Translated, it gives CASSPRTRTEAFF.

This chain joins TRBV5-6 and TRBJ2-2, with D possibly matching TRBD2 (5 bases). The CDR3 totals 14 residues. Deletions cut 2 bases from V and 4 bases from J, with 9 bases between. Germline V lookup: CDR1 SGHDT, CDR2 YYEEEE. The CDR3: CASSFARATGELFF. The CDR3, as DNA: TGTGCCAGCAGCTTTGCGCGGGCCACCGGGGAGCTGTTTTTT.

This clone is a singleton in its sample. The J gene is TRBJ2-7, the V gene TRBV5-1; TRBD2 matches 9 bases. The CDR3 is 14 residues long. CDR1 and CDR2 from the germline V gene are SGHRS and YFSETQ. With V trimmed by 1 base and J by 9 bases, 8 bases remained unmatched. The CDR3 DNA is TGCGCCAGCAGCTTGAGCCCAACTAGCGGGTTGCAGTACTTC. Translating gives CASSLSPTSGLQYF. The whole variable domain, filled in from reference TRBV5-1 and TRBJ2-7, reads KAGVTQTPRYLIKTRGQQVTLSCSPISGHRSVSWYQQTPGQGLQFLFEYFSETQRNKGNFPGRFSGRQFSNSRSEMNVSTLELGDSALYLCASSLSPTSGLQYFGPGTRLTVT.

The chain recombines TRBV6-6 with TRBJ2-7, with D unresolved. Germline CDR1 reads MNHNY; CDR2 reads SVGAGI (reference sequence). The CDR3 extends over 15 amino acids. Between the trimmed V and J ends, which lost 5 bases and 2 bases, there was a span of 16 bases. The chain's CDR3 is CASSPDPPPPYEQYF. The CDR3 DNA sequence: TGTGCCAGCAGTCCGGACCCCCCACCCCCCTACGAGCAGTACTTC.

This clone was counted once. The gene calls are TRBV20-1 and TRBJ1-2, with TRBD1 matching over 7 bases. Germline values: CDR1 DFQATT, CDR2 SNEGSKA (reference sequence). CDR3 length: 11 residues. J was trimmed by 8 bases and V by 6 bases; bases with no gene match: 6. The CDR3 sequence: CSAIGTDGYTF. The CDR3 region has the DNA TGCAGTGCCATTGGGACAGACGGCTACACCTTC.

This clone was counted only a few times. The J gene is TRBJ2-5, the V gene TRBV7-3; D gene unclear. This CDR3 spans 13 amino acids. Deletions cut 1 base from V and 1 base from J, with 4 bases between. Looked up from germline, CDR1 is SGHTA and CDR2 is FQGTGA. As DNA, the CDR3 is TGTGCCAGCAGCTTAAAACCCCAAGAGACCCAGTACTTC. It specifies CASSLKPQETQYF.

V usage is TRBV30 and J usage is TRBJ1-1; D unresolved. Germline V gene data show CDR1 as GTSNPN and CDR2 as SVGIG (reference sequence). Trimming cost V 3 bases and J 5 bases, with 7 bases left between them. The CDR3 runs 11 residues. The CDR3 reads CAWRESTEAFF. The CDR3 DNA follows: TGTGCCTGGAGGGAGTCGACTGAAGCTTTCTTT.

The chain joins TRBV6-6 to TRBJ1-5; D gene ambiguous. The CDR3 covers 14 residues. Germline V lookup: CDR1 MNHNY, CDR2 SVGAGI (reference sequence). The germline V and J ends were trimmed by 6 bases and 9 bases, with 18 bases remaining between them. The CDR3 loop is CASSLDHQARPQHF. In nucleotides, the CDR3 is TGTGCCAGCAGCCTCGACCACCAAGCGAGGCCCCAGCATTTT.

This clone was recorded a few times. This chain uses TRBV6-6 with TRBJ1-4; TRBD1 aligns across 7 bases. This CDR3 spans 14 amino acids. The germline V gene encodes CDR1 MNHNY and CDR2 SVGAGI (reference sequence). J gave up 8 bases and V 6 bases, and 9 bases lay outside the gene matches. CDR3 in amino acids: CASSRTGEGEKLFF. CDR3 nucleotide sequence: TGTGCCAGCAGCCGCACAGGGGAGGGAGAAAAACTGTTTTTT.

DNA of the CDR3: TGTGCCAGCAGTGTGCGGGTAACCTACGAGCAGTACTTC. This gives the protein CASSVRVTYEQYF. This chain links TRBV2 with TRBJ2-7, with a weak D call TRBD2 (5 bases). CDR3 size: 13 residues. V lost 4 bases, J lost 2 bases, and 9 bases lay in between. Germline CDR1 is SNHLY and CDR2 is FYNNEI.

The V call is TRBV7-2, the J call TRBJ1-2; weak D call: TRBD1 (6 bases). Germline loops: CDR1 SGHTA, CDR2 FQGNSA. V lost 2 bases and J lost 4, with 20 bases in between. CDR3 length: 17 residues. CDR3 bases: TGTGCCAGCAGCTTACCCTCACTGACAGGAAAAACCTATGGCTACACCTTC. It translates to CASSLPSLTGKTYGYTF.

This clone has just a few counts. V and J are TRBV6-1 and TRBJ1-3; TRBD1 might be the D (5 bases). This CDR3 has 14 amino acids. Germline-derived CDR1 and CDR2 are MNHNS and SASEGT. V lost 5 bases to trimming and J lost 0 bases, with 8 bases between them. CDR3 in amino acids: CASSPGPSGNTIYF. The CDR3 DNA reads as TGTGCCAGCAGTCCAGGGCCCTCTGGAAACACCATATATTTT.

V gene TRBV15 combines with J gene TRBJ2-4, with D perhaps assigned TRBD1 or TRBD2 (5 bases each). The CDR3 spans 12 residues. Germline CDR1 is LNHNV and CDR2 is YYDKDF (reference sequence). V shed 5 bases and J shed 3 bases, with 5 bases lying between them. CDR3 coding DNA: TGTGCCACCAGCGGGGGCAAAAACATTCAGTACTTC. This codes for CATSGGKNIQYF.

The V call is TRBV7-9, the J call TRBJ2-4; D may be TRBD1 (6 bases). The length of the CDR3 is 17 residues. Trimming took 3 bases from V and 3 from J, leaving 18 bases between them. Looked up from germline, CDR1 is SEHNR and CDR2 is FQNEAQ (reference sequence). The CDR3 coding sequence is TGTGCCAGCAGCTTGGAGGCCAGGGGAGCTGTCAAAAACATTCAGTACTTC. Protein sequence: CASSLEARGAVKNIQYF.

The chain has TRBV7-9 and TRBJ2-7, with D possibly matching TRBD2 (6 bases). V was cut by 5 bases and J by 3 bases, with 17 bases left in between. CDR3 length equals 15 residues. Germline V gene data show CDR1 as SEHNR and CDR2 as FQNEAQ (reference sequence). CDR3: CASSPTGAGRYEQYF. The CDR3 coding sequence is TGTGCCAGCAGCCCCACCGGGGCGGGGCGCTACGAGCAGTACTTC.